These 8 T cell receptor beta chains were sequenced from one sample in a study of T-cell memory formation after mild COVID-19. TCRdb analysed the 5' RACE reads with MiXCR anew, one entry per CDR3 protein. Of some 180,000 distinct CDR3 sequences in the sample, 10% to 15% are singletons; the top ten hold approximately 3.3%. What was sequenced was PBMCs or a T cell subset sorted from them (not recorded which). These receptors originate from a young man who had mild COVID-19 (a few samples of this study predate the infection). Cell type and time point are not known.

The chain uses TRBV7-2 and TRBJ2-1; TRBD2 aligns across 12 bases. CDR1 is SGHTA, CDR2 FQGNSA, per germline. This CDR3 contains 16 residues. The J segment lost 4 bases and the V segment lost 6 bases, leaving 7 bases of the junction unmatched. DNA for the CDR3: TGTGCCAGCAGGATGACTAGCGGGGGCCGGTACAATGAGCAGTTCTTC. Its translation: CASRMTSGGRYNEQFF.

This clonotype was picked up a small number of times. This chain connects TRBV5-1 to TRBJ1-1; D is perhaps TRBD1 (5 bases). Germline loops: CDR1 SGHRS, CDR2 YFSETQ. The V end was cut by 5 bases, the J end by 8 bases, with 16 bases between. CDR3 length: 13 amino acids. CDR3 amino acids: CASRIAGTVEAFF. For the CDR3, the DNA is TGCGCCAGCAGGATCGCCGGGACGGTCGAAGCTTTCTTT.

The table lists this clonotype with a few counts. This chain uses TRBV3-1 with TRBJ1-2; D is undetermined. Germline lookup yields CDR1 LGHDT and CDR2 YNNKEL (reference sequence). The CDR3 loop spans 12 amino acids. V was clipped by 1 base and J by 8 bases, with 8 bases between them. The CDR3 nucleotides read TGTGCCAGCAGCCAAGTTCAGGCGGGCTACACCTTC. As protein: CASSQVQAGYTF.

V gene TRBV5-1 combines with J gene TRBJ2-1; 15 nucleotides line up with TRBD2. Germline V gene lookup returns CDR1 SGHRS and CDR2 YFSETQ. The V segment lost 4 bases and the J segment 16 bases; nucleotides outside the gene matches: 9. The CDR3 loop spans 14 amino acids. CDR3 in amino acids: CASSPGTSGGFNFF. CDR3 nucleotides: TGCGCCAGCAGCCCCGGGACTAGCGGGGGGTTTAATTTCTTC.

The chain recombines TRBV7-2 with TRBJ2-3; D might be TRBD2 (6 bases). Per the germline V gene, CDR1 is SGHTA and CDR2 is FQGNSA. There are 15 residues in the CDR3. V lost 1 base, J lost 1 base, and 9 bases lay in between. CDR3 residues: CASSLEGGGTDTQYF. As DNA, the CDR3 is TGTGCCAGCAGCTTAGAGGGCGGGGGCACAGATACGCAGTATTTT.

The count of this clonotype is one. The gene calls are TRBV5-6 and TRBJ2-1, with 7 bases fitting TRBD2. Trimming at V came to 4 bases and at J to 5 bases, leaving 12 bases not matched to a gene. The CDR3 is 16 amino acids. CDR1 and CDR2 (germline): SGHDT, YYEEEE. The CDR3 spells CASSTLAAGLDNEQFF. In nucleotides, the CDR3 is TGTGCCAGCAGCACCCTGGCAGCGGGGCTAGACAATGAGCAGTTCTTC.

This chain connects TRBV4-2 to TRBJ1-2; TRBD1 matches 8 bases. The CDR3 sequence is 17 residues long. CDR1 is LGHNA, CDR2 YNFKEQ, per germline. Trimming removed 4 bases from V and 4 bases from J; junction bases left unmatched: 14. The CDR3, as DNA: TGTGCCAGCAGCCCGGGGGGCAGGGGGCGTTTAGGCTATGGCTACACCTTC. Translated, it gives CASSPGGRGRLGYGYTF.

The chain employs TRBV5-1 and TRBJ2-1, with 9 bases lining up with TRBD2. The CDR3 runs to 15 residues. In germline, CDR1 is SGHRS, CDR2 YFSETQ. V dropped 7 bases and J dropped 0; count of bases not matched to a gene: 5. Here the CDR3 DNA reads TGCGCCAGCTTACCTAGCGGGGACTCCTACAATGAGCAGTTCTTC. It yields the protein CASLPSGDSYNEQFF.